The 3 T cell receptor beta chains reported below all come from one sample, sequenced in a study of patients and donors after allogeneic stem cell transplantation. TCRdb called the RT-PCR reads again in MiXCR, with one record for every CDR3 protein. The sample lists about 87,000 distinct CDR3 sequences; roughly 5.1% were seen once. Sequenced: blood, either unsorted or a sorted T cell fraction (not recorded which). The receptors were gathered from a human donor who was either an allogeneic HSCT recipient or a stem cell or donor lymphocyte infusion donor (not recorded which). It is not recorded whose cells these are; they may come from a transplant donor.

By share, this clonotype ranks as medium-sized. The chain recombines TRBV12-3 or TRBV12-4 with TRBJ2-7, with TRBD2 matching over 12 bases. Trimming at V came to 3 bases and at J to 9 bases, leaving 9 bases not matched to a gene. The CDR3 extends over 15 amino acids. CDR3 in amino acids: CASSFTSGRIGGQYF. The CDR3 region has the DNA TGTGCCAGCAGTTTCACTAGCGGGAGGATTGGGGGGCAGTACTTC.

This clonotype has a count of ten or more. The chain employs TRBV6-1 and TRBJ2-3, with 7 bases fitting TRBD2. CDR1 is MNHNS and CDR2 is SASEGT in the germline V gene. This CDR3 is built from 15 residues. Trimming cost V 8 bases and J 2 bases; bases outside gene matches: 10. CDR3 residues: CASPEGLAVTDTQYF. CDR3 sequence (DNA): TGTGCCAGCCCTGAAGGCCTAGCGGTCACAGATACGCAGTATTTT.

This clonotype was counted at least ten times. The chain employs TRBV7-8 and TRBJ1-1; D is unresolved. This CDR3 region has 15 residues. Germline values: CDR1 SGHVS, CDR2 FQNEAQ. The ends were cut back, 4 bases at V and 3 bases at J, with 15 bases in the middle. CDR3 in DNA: TGTGCCAGCAGCTCCTTCCGGATAATGGACACTGAAGCTTTCTTT. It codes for CASSSFRIMDTEAFF.